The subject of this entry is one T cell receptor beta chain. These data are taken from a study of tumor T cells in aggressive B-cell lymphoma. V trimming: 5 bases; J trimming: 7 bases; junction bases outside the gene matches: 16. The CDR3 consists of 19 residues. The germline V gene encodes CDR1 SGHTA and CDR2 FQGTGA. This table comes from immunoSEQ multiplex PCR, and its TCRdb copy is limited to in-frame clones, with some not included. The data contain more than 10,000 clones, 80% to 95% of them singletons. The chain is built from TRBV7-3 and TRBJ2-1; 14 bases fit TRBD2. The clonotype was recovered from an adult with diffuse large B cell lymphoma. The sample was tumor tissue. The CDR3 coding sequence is TGTGCCAGCAGCCCGAAGGGACTAGCGGGAGTGGCGGGTACGAATGAGCAGTTCTTC. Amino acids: CASSPKGLAGVAGTNEQFF.